The clone carrying this T cell receptor beta chain was observed a few times. Antigen unknown. The sample is drawn from a study of T cells in Graves' hyperthyroidism and ophthalmopathy. Study outcomes and limitations: A model of 13 V-J features distinguished ophthalmopathy from stable hyperthyroidism. Most thyroid clonotypes with frequency above 0.001 were detected in blood.

The V and J ends lost 5 bases and 7 bases respectively, with 9 bases between them. The CDR3 runs to 11 residues. Germline CDR1 and CDR2: SQVTM and ANQGSEA. Those with hyperthyroidism were 18 to 65 years old, newly diagnosed, and ill for under 2 months. From under 12 ml of fresh peripheral blood, PBMCs were isolated. TCR beta CDR3 regions were amplified from RNA transcripts. In the first-round RT-PCR of the TCR CDR3, the HTBI primer set was used. From the multiplex PCR reads, TCRdb called clonotypes with MiXCR, one entry per CDR3 protein. The data contain approximately 610,000 distinct CDR3 sequences, over 15% of them seen just once; the ten biggest clones take up approximately 18%.

What was sequenced was blood. The V gene is TRBV29-1, the J gene TRBJ2-1; no firm D call. The TCR originated in a woman aged 18-29 years with Graves' hyperthyroidism. DNA of the CDR3: TGCAGCGTTACGCGTCAGAATGAGCAGTTCTTC. Translating it yields CSVTRQNEQFF.